This TCR beta chain was obtained from a study of T cells in women clearing cervical HPV infection. Across the study: Controls were women whose single incident HPV16 infection cleared within 12 months without precancer or cancer. Controls gave blood once infection was undetectable; cases at lesion identification.

Method: immunoSEQ multiplex PCR; TCRdb's copy keeps in-frame clones and lacks some. This sample's table reports about 48,000 clones. This CDR3 region has 14 residues. J lost 2 bases, V lost 4 bases, and 5 bases had no gene match. The germline CDR1 and CDR2 sequences are GTSNPN and SVGIG (reference sequence). As for this clone: The read terminates 3 residues ahead of where the CDR3 ends, so the germline J gene completes it.

The sequencing sample was made of blood buffy coat. The chain couples TRBV30 to TRBJ2-1, with TRBD2 matching over 7 bases. The receptor comes from a woman aged 18 to 75 with a cervical HPV16 infection that either progressed to CIN3+ or cleared (not recorded which). CDR3 DNA (partial): TGTGCCTGGACGGCGGGAGTGACCTACAATGAG. Amino acid sequence: CAWTAGVTYNE. The entire CDR3 is CAWTAGVTYNEQFF.